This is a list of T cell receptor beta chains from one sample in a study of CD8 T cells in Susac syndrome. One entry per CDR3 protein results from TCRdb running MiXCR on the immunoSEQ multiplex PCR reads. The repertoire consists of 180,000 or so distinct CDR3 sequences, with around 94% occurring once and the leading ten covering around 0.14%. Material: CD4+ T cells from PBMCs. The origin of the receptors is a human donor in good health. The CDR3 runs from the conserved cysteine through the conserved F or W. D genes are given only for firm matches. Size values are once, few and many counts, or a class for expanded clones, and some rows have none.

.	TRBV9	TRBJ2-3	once	TGTGCCAGCAGCGTAGCCCGTGGGGGGGGCGGCACGCAGTATTTT	CASSVARGGGGTQYF
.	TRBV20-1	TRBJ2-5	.	TGCAGTGCCGAGACACTGTACCAAGAGACCCAGTACTTC	CSAETLYQETQYF
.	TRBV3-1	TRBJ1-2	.	TGTGCCAGCACCCCCAGTCAGGGCAGAGGCTACACCTTC	CASTPSQGRGYTF
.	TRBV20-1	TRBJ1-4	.	TGCAGTGCTAGCGGTCGAGGGGAAAAACTGTTTTTT	CSASGRGEKLFF
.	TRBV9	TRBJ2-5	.	TGTGCCAGCAGCGTAGGGGAGCTGGTCGAGACCCAGTACTTC	CASSVGELVETQYF
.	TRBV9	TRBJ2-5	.	TGTGCCAGCAGCGTCTTAACCGGCCCGCTGTACTTC	CASSVLTGPLYF
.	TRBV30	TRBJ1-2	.	TGTGCCTGGAGTGTACGGGCGGCCTATGGCTACACCTTC	CAWSVRAAYGYTF
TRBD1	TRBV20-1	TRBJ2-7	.	TGCAGTGCTCCGGGACAGGGTTACGAGCAGTACTTC	CSAPGQGYEQYF
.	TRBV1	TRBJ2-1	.	TGCACCAGCAGCTCCTGGGGTGGGGGCCACTCCTACAATGAGCAGTTCTTC	CTSSSWGGGHSYNEQFF
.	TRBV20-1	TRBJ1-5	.	TGCAGTGCTAGCTCGGGTCCCAGCAATCAGCCCCAGCATTTT	CSASSGPSNQPQHF
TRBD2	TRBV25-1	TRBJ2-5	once	TGTGCCAGCAGCCCTGGCAATGTAGCGGGGGGGGCCCAAGAGACCCAGTACTTC	CASSPGNVAGGAQETQYF
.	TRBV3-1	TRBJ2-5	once	TGTGCCAGCAGCCAAGTTGCAGGGCAGACCCAGTACTTC	CASSQVAGQTQYF
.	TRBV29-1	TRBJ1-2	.	TGCAGCGTTGATGCTGGGATAGGCTACACCTTC	CSVDAGIGYTF
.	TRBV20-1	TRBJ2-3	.	TGCAGTGCGCGCACCTATAGAACAGATACGCAGTATTTT	CSARTYRTDTQYF
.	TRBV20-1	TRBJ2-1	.	TGCAGTGCTAGTATTATCAGGGCCTACAATGAGCAGTTCTTC	CSASIIRAYNEQFF
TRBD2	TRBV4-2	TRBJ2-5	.	TGTGCCAGCAGCCAGGGGCACGGGGAGGGGGAGACCCAGTACTTC	CASSQGHGEGETQYF
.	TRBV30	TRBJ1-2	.	TGTGCCTGGAGTCGGGACGCCTATGGCTACACCTTC	CAWSRDAYGYTF
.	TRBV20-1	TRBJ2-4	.	TGCAGTGCTAGAGAGAGTGCCAGGTCGTACATTCAGTACTTC	CSARESARSYIQYF
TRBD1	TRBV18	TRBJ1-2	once	TGTGCCAGCTCACCCGGGACAGGGTCGGACTACACCTTC	CASSPGTGSDYTF
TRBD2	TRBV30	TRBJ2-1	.	TGTGCCTGGAGTGTACGCGGGGGGGCCTGGAATGAGCAGTTCTTC	CAWSVRGGAWNEQFF
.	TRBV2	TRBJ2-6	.	TGTGCCAGCAGCGGCGACAACTCTGGGGCCAACGTCCTGACTTTC	CASSGDNSGANVLTF
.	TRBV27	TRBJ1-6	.	TGTGCCAGCAGACGACCGGGGAATAATTCACCCCTCCACTTT	CASRRPGNNSPLHF
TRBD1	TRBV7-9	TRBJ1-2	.	TGTGCCAGCAGCTTAGAGAGGGGGCGCGACTATGGCTACACCTTC	CASSLERGRDYGYTF
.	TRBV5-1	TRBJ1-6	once	TGCGCCAGCAGCTTGGGGGGGGACATTTCACCCCTCCACTTT	CASSLGGDISPLHF